The clone carrying this T cell receptor beta chain was recorded once. Its specificity is unknown. This sample stems from a study of cytomegalovirus exposure and HLA in healthy donors. Study-wide results and caveats: Common viral pathogens seemed to be connected with several of the most significant clusters, according to a later analysis. More clonal expansion characterized HLA-associated TCR beta chains than equally common others in a later analysis.

Trimming removed 4 bases from V and 6 bases from J; junction bases left unmatched: 8. CDR3 size: 15 residues. Germline V lookup: CDR1 SEHNR, CDR2 FQNEAQ (reference sequence). Primers included in the PCR were 60 Vbeta and 13 Jbeta primers. The assay was immunoSEQ multiplex PCR, and TCRdb's table has in-frame clones only and misses some. The sample contains 100,000 to 150,000 clones, over 60% of which appear only once. Sequencing was carried out using PBMCs. The chain carries TRBV7-9 and TRBJ2-1; TRBD2 matches 8 bases. This sequence originates from a human donor in good health. The CDR3 sequence: CASSSGGTRFNEQFF. The CDR3 DNA reads TGTGCCAGCAGCTCCGGGGGGACTAGGTTCAATGAGCAGTTCTTC.